This T cell receptor beta chain was recovered during a study of cytomegalovirus exposure and HLA in healthy donors. Study-wide points: Overall, around 150 TCR beta chains were annotated as cytomegalovirus-associated.

There are a few counts of this clone. The antigen is unknown. Profiled with immunoSEQ multiplex PCR; TCRdb holds only in-frame clones, not every one. The data contain some 310,000 clones, nearly 90% of them singletons. Trimming shortened V by 1 base and J by 8 bases, and 13 bases separated the two germline ends. Germline CDR1 SGHKS, CDR2 YYEKEE (reference sequence). The length of the CDR3 is 14 residues. This receptor was taken from a man aged 30 to 45 in good health and CMV-seronegative. The sequenced sample consisted of PBMCs. This chain links TRBV5-5 with TRBJ2-1, with unresolved D. The CDR3 region is CASSLRVRFDEQFF. As DNA, the CDR3 is TGTGCCAGCAGCTTGCGTGTCCGGTTTGATGAGCAGTTCTTC.